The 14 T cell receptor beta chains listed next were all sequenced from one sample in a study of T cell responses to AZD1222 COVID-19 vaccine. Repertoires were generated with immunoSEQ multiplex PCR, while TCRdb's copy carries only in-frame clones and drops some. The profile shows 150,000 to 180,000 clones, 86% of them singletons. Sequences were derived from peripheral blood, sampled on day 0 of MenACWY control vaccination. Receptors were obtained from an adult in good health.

CDR3 residues: CASSHGQGAYEQYV. The CDR3 nucleotides are TGTGCCAGCAGTCACGGACAGGGGGCCTACGAGCAGTACGTC. This chain connects TRBV6-5 to TRBJ2-7, with 10 bases matching TRBD1. Germline CDR1 reads MNHEY; CDR2 reads SVGAGI. The CDR3 is 14 residues long. Trimming cost V 5 bases and J 2 bases; bases outside gene matches: 3.

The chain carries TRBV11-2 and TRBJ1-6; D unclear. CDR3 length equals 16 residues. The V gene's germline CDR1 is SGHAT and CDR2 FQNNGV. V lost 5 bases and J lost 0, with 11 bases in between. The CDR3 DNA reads TGTGCCAGCAGCCCGACCCAAAGCTCCTATAATTCACCCCTCCACTTT. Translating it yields CASSPTQSSYNSPLHF.

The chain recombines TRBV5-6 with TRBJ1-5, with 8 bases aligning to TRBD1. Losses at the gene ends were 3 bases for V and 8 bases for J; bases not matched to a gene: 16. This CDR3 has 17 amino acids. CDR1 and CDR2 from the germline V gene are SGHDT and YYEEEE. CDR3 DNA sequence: TGTGCCAGCAGCTCCCTAGGACAGGGAGAATTCGGGGAGCCCCAGCATTTT. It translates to CASSSLGQGEFGEPQHF.

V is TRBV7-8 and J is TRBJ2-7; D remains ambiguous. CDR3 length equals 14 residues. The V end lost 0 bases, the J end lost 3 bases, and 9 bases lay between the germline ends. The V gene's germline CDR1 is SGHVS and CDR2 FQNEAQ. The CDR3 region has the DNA TGTGCCAGCAGCTTAGCGGGTCGTTTCTACGAGCAGTACGTC. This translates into CASSLAGRFYEQYV.

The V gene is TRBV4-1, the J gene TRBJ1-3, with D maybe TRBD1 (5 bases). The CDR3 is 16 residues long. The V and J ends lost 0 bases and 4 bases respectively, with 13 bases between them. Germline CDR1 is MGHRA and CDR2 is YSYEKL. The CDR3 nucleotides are TGCGCCAGCAGCCAAGAACTTTTCGGGGGAGGAAACACCATATATTTT. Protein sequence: CASSQELFGGGNTIYF.

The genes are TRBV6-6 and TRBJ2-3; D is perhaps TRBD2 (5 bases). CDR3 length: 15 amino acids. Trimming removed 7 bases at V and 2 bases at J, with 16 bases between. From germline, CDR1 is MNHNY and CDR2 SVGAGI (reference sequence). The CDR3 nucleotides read TGTGCCAGCACAACATCCCGGGGAAACACAGATACGCAGTATTTT. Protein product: CASTTSRGNTDTQYF.

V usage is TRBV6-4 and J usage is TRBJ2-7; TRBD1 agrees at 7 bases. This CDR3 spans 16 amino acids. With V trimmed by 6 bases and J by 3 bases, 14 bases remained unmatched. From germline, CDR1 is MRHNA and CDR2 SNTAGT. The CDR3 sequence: CASRRRQEDRNYEQYV. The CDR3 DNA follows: TGTGCCAGCAGAAGGAGGCAGGAGGACAGGAACTACGAGCAGTACGTC.

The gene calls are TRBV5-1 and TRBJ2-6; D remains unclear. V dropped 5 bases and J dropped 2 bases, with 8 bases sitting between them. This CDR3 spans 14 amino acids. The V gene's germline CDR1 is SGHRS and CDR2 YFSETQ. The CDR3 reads CASSGFAGANVLTF. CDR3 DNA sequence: TGCGCCAGCAGTGGCTTCGCTGGGGCCAACGTCCTGACTTTC.

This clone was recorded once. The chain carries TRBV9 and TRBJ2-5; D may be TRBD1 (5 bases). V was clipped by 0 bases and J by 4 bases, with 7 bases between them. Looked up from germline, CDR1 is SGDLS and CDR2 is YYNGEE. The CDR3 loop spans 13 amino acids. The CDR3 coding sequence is TGTGCCAGCAGCGTAGGGGGCGGAGAGACCCAGTACTTC. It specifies CASSVGGGETQYF.

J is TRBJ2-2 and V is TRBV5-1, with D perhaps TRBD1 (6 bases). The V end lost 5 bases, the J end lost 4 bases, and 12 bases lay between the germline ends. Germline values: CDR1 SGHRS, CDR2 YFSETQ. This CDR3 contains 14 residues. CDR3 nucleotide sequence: TGCGCCAGCAGTCAGGGGCACGGCACCGGGGAGCTGTTTTTT. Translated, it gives CASSQGHGTGELFF.

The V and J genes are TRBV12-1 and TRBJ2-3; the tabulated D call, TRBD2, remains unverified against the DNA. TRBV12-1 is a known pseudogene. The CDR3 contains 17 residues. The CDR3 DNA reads TGTGCCAGCAGCCAAACCGGGACTAGCTACCACACAGATACGCAGTATTTT. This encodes CASSQTGTSYHTDTQYF.

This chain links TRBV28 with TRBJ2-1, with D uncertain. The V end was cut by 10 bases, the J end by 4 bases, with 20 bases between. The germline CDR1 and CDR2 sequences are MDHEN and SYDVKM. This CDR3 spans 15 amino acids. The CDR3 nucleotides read TGTGCCACCACGCCTCGGGTTTCGAGATACAATGAGCAGTTCTTC. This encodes CATTPRVSRYNEQFF.

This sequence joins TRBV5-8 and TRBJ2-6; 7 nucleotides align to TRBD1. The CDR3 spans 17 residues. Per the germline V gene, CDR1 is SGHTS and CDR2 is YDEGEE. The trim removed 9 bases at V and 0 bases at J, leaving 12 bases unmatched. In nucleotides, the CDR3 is TGTGCCACTGCACCGGGACAGACTTACTCTGGGGCCAACGTCCTGACTTTC. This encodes CATAPGQTYSGANVLTF.

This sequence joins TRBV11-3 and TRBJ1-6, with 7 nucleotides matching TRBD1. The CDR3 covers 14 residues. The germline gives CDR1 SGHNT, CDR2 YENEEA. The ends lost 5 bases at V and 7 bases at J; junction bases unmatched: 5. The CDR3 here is CASSRDSPNSPLHF. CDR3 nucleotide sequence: TGTGCCAGCAGCCGGGACAGTCCCAATTCACCCCTCCACTTT.